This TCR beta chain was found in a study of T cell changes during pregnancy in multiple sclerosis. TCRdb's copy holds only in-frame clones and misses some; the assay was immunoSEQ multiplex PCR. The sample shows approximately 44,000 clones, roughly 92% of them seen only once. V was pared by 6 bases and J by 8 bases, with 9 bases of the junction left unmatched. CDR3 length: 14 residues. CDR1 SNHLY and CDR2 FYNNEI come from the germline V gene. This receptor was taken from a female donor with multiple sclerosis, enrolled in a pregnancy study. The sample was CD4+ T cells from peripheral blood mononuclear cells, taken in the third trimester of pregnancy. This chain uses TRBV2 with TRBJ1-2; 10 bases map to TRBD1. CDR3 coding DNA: TGTGCCAGCAGGTCGACAGGGGGCGTCTTGGGCTACACCTTC. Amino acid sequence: CASRSTGGVLGYTF. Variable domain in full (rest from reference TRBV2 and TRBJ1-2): EPEVTQTPSHQVTQMGQEVILRCVPISNHLYFYWYRQILGQKVEFLVSFYNNEISEKSEIFDDQFSVERPDGSNFTLKIRSTKLEDSAMYFCASRSTGGVLGYTFGSGTRLTVV.